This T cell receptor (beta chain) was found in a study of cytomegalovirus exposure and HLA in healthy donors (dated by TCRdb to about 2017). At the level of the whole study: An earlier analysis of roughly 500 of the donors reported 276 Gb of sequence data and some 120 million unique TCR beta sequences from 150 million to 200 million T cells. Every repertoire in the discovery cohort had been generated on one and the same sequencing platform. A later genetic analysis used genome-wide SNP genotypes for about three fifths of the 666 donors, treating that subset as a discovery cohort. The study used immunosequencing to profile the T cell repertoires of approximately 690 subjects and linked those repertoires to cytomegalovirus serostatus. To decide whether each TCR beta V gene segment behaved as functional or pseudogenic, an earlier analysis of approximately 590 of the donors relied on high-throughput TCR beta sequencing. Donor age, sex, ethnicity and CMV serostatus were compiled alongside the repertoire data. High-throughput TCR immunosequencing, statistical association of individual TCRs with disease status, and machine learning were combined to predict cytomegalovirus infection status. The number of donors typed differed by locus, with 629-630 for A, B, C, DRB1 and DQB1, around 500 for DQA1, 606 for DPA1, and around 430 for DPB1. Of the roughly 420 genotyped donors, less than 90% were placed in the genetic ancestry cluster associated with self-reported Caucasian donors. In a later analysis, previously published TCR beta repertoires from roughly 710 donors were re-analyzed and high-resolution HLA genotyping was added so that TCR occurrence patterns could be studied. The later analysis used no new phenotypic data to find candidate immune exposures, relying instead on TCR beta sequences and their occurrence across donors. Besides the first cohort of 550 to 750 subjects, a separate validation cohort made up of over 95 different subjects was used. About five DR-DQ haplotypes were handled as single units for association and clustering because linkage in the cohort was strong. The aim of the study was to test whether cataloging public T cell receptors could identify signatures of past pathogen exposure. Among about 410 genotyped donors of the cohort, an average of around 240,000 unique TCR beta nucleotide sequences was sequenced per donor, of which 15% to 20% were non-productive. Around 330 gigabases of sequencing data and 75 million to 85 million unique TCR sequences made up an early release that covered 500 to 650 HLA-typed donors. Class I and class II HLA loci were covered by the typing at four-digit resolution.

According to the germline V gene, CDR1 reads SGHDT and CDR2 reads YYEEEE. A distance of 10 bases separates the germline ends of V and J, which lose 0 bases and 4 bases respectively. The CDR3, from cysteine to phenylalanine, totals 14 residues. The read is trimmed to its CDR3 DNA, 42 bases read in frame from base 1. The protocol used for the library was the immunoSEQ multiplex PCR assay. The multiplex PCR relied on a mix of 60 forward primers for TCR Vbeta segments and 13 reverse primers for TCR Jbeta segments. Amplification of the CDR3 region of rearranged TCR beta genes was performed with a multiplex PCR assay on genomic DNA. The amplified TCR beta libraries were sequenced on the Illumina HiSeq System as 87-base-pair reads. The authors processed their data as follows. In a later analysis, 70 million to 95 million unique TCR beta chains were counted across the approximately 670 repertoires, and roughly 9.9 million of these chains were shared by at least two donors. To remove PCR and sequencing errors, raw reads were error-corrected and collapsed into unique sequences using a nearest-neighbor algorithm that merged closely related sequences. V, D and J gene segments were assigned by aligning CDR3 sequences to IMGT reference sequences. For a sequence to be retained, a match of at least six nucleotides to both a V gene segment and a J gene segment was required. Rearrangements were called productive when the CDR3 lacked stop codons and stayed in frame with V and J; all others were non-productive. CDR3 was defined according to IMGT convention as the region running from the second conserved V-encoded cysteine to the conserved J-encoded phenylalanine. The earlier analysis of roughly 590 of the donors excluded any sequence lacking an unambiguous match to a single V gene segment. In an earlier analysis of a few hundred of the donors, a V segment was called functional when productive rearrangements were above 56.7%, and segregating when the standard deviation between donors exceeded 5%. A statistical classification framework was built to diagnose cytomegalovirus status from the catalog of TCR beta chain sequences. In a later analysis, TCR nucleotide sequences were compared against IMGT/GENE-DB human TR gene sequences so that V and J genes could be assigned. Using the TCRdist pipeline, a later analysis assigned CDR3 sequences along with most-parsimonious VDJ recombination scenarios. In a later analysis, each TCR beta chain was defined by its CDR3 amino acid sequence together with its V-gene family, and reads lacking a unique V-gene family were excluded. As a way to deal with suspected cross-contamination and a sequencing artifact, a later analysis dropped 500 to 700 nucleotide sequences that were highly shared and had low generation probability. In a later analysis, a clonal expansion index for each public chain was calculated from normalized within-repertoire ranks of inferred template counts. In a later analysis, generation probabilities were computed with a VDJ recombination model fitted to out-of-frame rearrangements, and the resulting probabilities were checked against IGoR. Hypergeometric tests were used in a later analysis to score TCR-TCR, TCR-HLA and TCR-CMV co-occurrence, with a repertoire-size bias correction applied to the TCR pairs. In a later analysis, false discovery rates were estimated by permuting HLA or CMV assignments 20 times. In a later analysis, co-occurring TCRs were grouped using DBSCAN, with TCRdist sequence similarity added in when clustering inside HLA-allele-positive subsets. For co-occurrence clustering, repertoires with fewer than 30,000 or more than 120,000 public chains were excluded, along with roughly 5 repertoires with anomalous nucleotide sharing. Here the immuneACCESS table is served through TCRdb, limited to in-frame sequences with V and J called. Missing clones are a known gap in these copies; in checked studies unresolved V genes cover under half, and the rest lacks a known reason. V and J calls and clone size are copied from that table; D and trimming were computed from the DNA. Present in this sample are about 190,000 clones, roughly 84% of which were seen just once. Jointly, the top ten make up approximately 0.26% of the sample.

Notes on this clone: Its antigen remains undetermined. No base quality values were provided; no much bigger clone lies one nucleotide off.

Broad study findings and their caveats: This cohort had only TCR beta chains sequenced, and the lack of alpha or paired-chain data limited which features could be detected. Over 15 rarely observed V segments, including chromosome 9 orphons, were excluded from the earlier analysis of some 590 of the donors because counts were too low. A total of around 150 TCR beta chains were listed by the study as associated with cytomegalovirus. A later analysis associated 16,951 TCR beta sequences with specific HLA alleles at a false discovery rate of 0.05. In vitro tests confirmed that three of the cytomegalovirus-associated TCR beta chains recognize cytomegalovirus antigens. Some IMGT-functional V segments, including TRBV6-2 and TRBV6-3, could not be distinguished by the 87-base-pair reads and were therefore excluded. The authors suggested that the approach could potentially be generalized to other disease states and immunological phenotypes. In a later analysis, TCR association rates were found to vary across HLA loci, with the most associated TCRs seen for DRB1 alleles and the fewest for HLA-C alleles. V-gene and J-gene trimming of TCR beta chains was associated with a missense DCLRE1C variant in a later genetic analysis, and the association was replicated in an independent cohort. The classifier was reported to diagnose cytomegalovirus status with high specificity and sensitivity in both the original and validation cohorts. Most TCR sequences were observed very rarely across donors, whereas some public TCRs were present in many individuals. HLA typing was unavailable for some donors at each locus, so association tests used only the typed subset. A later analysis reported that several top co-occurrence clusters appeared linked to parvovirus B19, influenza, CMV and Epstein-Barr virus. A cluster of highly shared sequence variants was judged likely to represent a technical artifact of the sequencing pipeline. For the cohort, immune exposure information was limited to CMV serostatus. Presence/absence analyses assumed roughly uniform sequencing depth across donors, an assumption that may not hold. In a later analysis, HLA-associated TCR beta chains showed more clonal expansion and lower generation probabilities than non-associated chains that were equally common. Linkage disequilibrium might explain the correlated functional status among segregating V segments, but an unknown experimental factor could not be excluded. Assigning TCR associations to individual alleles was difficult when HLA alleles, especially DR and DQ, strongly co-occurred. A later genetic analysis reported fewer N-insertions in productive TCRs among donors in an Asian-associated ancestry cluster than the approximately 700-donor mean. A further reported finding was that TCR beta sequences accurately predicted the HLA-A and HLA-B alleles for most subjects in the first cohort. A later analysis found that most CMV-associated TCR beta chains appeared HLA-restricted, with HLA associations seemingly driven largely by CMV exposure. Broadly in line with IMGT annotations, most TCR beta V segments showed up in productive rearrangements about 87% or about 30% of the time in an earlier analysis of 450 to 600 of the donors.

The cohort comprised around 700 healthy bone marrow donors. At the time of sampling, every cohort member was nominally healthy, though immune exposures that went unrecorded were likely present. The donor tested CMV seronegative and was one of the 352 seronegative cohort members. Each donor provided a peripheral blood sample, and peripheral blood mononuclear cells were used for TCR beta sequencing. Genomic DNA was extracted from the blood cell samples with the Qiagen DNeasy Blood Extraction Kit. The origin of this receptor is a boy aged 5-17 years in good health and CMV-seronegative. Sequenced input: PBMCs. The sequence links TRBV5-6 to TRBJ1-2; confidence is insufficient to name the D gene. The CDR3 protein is CASSLDSTAYGYTF. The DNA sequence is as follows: TGTGCCAGCAGCTTGGACTCAACAGCCTATGGCTACACCTTC. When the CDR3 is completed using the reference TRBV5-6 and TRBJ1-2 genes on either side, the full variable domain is DAGVTQSPTHLIKTRGQQVTLRCSPKSGHDTVSWYQQALGQGPQFIFQYYEEEERQRGNFPDRFSGHQFPNYSSELNVNALLLGDSALYLCASSLDSTAYGYTFGSGTRLTVV.